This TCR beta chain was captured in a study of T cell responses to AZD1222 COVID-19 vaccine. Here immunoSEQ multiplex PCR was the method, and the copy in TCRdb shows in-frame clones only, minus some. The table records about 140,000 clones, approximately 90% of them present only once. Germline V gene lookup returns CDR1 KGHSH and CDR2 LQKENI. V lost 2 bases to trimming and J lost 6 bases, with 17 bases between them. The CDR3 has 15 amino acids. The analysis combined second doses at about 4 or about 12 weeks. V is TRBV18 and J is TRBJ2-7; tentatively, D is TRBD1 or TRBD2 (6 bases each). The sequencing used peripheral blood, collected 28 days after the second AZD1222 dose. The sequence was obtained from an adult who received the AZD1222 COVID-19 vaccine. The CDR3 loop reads CASSPGVGGVSEQYF. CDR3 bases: TGTGCCAGCTCACCAGGCGTGGGGGGCGTGTCCGAGCAGTACTTC. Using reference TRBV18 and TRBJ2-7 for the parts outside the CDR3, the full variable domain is NAGVMQNPRHLVRRRGQEARLRCSPMKGHSHVYWYRQLPEEGLKFMVYLQKENIIDESGMPKERFSAEFPKEGPSILRIQQVVRGDSAAYFCASSPGVGGVSEQYFGPGTRLTVT.